This TCR beta chain was captured in a study of shared clonotypes between healthy human individuals. Libraries were prepared by immunoSEQ multiplex PCR; TCRdb keeps only in-frame clonotypes and omits some of them. The table has over a million clones, more than 95% seen once; the top ten hold approximately 1.2%. The CDR3 is made up of 13 amino acids. Germline assignment: CDR1 SGHTA and CDR2 FQGNSA. The V segment lost 5 bases and the J segment 6 bases; nucleotides outside the gene matches: 5. Donors, healthy HIV-negative adults, lacked recent acute infections or vaccinations. The sequenced sample consisted of naive CD4+ T cells sorted from blood. Sample subset: CD45RA+ positively selected. This TCR was recovered from a man aged 25-45 years in good health. The V gene is TRBV7-2, the J gene TRBJ2-7; 9 nucleotides match TRBD2. This CDR3 reads CASSVGTSTEQYF. The CDR3 DNA reads TGTGCCAGCAGCGTTGGGACTAGCACCGAGCAGTACTTC.